This entry lists 23 T cell receptor beta chains sequenced from one sample in a study of CD8+ T cells in alopecia areata. Described treatment: oral pan-JAK inhibitor, 5-10 mg twice daily. Following extraction, RNA underwent reverse transcription to cDNA, which served as the sequencing template. Assay used: immunoSEQ multiplex PCR; TCRdb lists only in-frame clones, some missing. The sample holds around 86,000 clones; about 71% are singletons and the top ten take approximately 15%. This sample comprised CD8+ T cells sorted from blood, obtained at week 44, from a patient treated with tofacitinib. The receptors stem from a human donor with alopecia areata.

This sequence joins TRBV11-2 and TRBJ2-7; TRBD1 is a possible D gene (5 bases). The CDR3 spans 16 residues. Germline values: CDR1 SGHAT, CDR2 FQNNGV. V lost 6 bases to trimming and J lost 3 bases, with 21 bases between them. In DNA, the CDR3 is TGTGCCAGCAGTGACAATCGACAGCACACAAGCTACGAGCAGTACTTC. It codes for CASSDNRQHTSYEQYF.

The genes are TRBV4-3 and TRBJ2-7; 9 bases match TRBD1. The J segment lost 1 base and the V segment lost 4 bases, leaving 2 bases of the junction unmatched. Germline assignment: CDR1 LGHNA and CDR2 YSLEER. This CDR3 spans 14 amino acids. CDR3 loop: CASSLGTGSYEQYF. The CDR3 nucleotides are TGCGCCAGCAGCCTTGGGACAGGGTCCTACGAGCAGTACTTC.

V usage is TRBV6-5 and J usage is TRBJ1-2, with TRBD1 as a possible D gene (6 bases). This CDR3 comprises 16 residues. The germline gives CDR1 MNHEY, CDR2 SVGAGI. V was cut by 0 bases and J by 4 bases, with 15 bases left in between. The DNA of the CDR3 is TGTGCCAGCAGTTACTCAGCAGGGGAGGGTATCTATGGCTACACCTTC. Encoded protein: CASSYSAGEGIYGYTF.

In nucleotides, the CDR3 is TGTGCCAGCAGTGAAGGGTTCAGAGGAGCCAAAAACATTCAGTACTTC. Amino acid sequence: CASSEGFRGAKNIQYF. The chain links TRBV2 to TRBJ2-4; D not certain. This CDR3 region has 16 residues. V was clipped by 1 base and J by 0 bases, with 10 bases between them. CDR1 is SNHLY and CDR2 is FYNNEI in the germline V gene.

The chain is built from TRBV29-1 and TRBJ2-5; D unclear. V lost 1 base, J lost 1 base, and 13 bases lay in between. The CDR3 totals 15 residues. CDR1 and CDR2 from the germline V gene are SQVTM and ANQGSEA. The CDR3 is CSVEAVPGPQETQYF. CDR3 DNA sequence: TGCAGCGTTGAAGCCGTGCCGGGTCCCCAAGAGACCCAGTACTTC. Complete variable domain (other parts from reference TRBV29-1 and TRBJ2-5): SAVISQKPSRDICQRGTSLTIQCQVDSQVTMMFWYRQQPGQSLTLIATANQGSEATYESGFVIDKFPISRPNLTFSTLTVSNMSPEDSSIYLCSVEAVPGPQETQYFGPGTRLLVL.

The chain couples TRBV11-2 to TRBJ2-3, with TRBD1 identical over 7 bases. V gave up 2 bases and J gave up 2 bases; unmatched junction bases: 7. The CDR3 spans 16 residues. The V gene's germline CDR1 is SGHAT and CDR2 FQNNGV. CDR3 amino acids: CASSLHGTEPTDTQYF. CDR3 sequence (DNA): TGTGCCAGCAGCTTACACGGGACAGAACCCACAGATACGCAGTATTTT.

Concerning this clone itself: The same CDR3 is also encoded by other DNA sequences in this sample. This sequence joins TRBV29-1 and TRBJ2-5; D call uncertain. Germline V gene sequence: CDR1 SQVTM, CDR2 ANQGSEA. Trimming left V 4 bases short and J 1 base short, with 4 bases between. CDR3 length equals 11 residues. The CDR3 reads CSVGGQETQYF. DNA for the CDR3: TGCAGCGTTGGGGGCCAAGAGACCCAGTACTTC.

The chain links TRBV7-3 to TRBJ2-2; D gene unclear. The V gene's germline CDR1 is SGHTA and CDR2 FQGTGA. Trimming pared 5 bases from V and 7 bases from J, leaving 14 bases between. This CDR3 is 14 amino acids long. The CDR3 DNA reads TGTGCCAGCAGCGCCAGCCCGGCAGGCGGGGAGCTGTTTTTT. Translating gives CASSASPAGGELFF. Full variable domain (rest looked up from reference TRBV7-3 and TRBJ2-2): GAGVSQTPSNKVTEKGKYVELRCDPISGHTALYWYRQSLGQGPEFLIYFQGTGAADDSGLPNDRFFAVRPEGSVSTLKIQRTERGDSAVYLCASSASPAGGELFFGEGSRLTVL.

A few counts support this clone. The genes are TRBV2 and TRBJ2-5; 9 bases match TRBD1. V shed 6 bases, J shed 5 bases, and the junction held 10 bases outside the gene matches. The CDR3 is 15 amino acids. CDR1 and CDR2 (germline): SNHLY, FYNNEI. CDR3 sequence: CASSPGTGRSETQYF. CDR3 nucleotide sequence: TGTGCCAGCAGCCCCGGGACAGGGCGTTCGGAGACCCAGTACTTC.

This chain links TRBV5-6 with TRBJ2-7; D remains unclear. Germline CDR1 reads SGHDT; CDR2 reads YYEEEE. V was shortened by 0 bases and J by 0 bases, with 7 bases between the two germline ends. There are 14 residues in the CDR3. DNA for the CDR3: TGTGCCAGCAGCTTGGGGGCCCACTCCTACGAGCAGTACTTC. Its protein product is CASSLGAHSYEQYF.

V is TRBV4-3 and J is TRBJ2-2; D remains ambiguous. The V end lost 1 base, the J end lost 6 bases, and 6 bases lay between the germline ends. Germline V gene data show CDR1 as LGHNA and CDR2 as YSLEER. The length of the CDR3 is 13 residues. The CDR3 is CASSQVRPGELFF. The CDR3 nucleotides read TGCGCCAGCAGCCAAGTGAGGCCCGGGGAGCTGTTTTTT.

The V call is TRBV4-3, the J call TRBJ2-7, with 7 positions matching TRBD1. This CDR3 contains 15 residues. Germline values: CDR1 LGHNA, CDR2 YSLEER. The V gene end was trimmed by 4 bases and the J gene end by 7 bases; junction bases not matched to a gene: 13. The DNA for the CDR3 is TGCGCCAGCAGCCCGACGACAGGGATGGTACTGGAGCAGTACTTC. This translates into CASSPTTGMVLEQYF.

This chain connects TRBV7-8 to TRBJ1-1; no definite D call. Germline assignment: CDR1 SGHVS and CDR2 FQNEAQ. The CDR3 covers 14 residues. Trimming cost V 4 bases and J 4 bases, with 13 bases left between them. CDR3 in DNA: TGTGCCAGCAGCTATGCCGGCGGGAGCACTGAAGCTTTCTTT. Residues: CASSYAGGSTEAFF.

The chain is built from TRBV15 and TRBJ2-1; 7 nucleotides match TRBD1. V shed 2 bases and J 9 bases; nucleotides not matched to a gene: 10. From germline, CDR1 is LNHNV and CDR2 YYDKDF (reference sequence). CDR3 length: 15 amino acids. The CDR3 DNA follows: TGTGCCACCAGCAGAAGGACAGGAGGCCATGTTGAGCAGTTCTTC. This codes for CATSRRTGGHVEQFF.

This clone was seen just once. V gene TRBV7-6 combines with J gene TRBJ1-1, with D perhaps matching TRBD1 (6 bases). Germline CDR1 SGHVS, CDR2 FNYEAQ. Between the trimmed V and J ends, which lost 4 bases and 3 bases, there was a span of 9 bases. CDR3 length: 13 amino acids. The CDR3: CASSSGGYTEAFF. In DNA form, the CDR3 reads TGTGCCAGCAGCTCGGGGGGCTACACTGAAGCTTTCTTT. Full variable domain (missing parts from reference TRBV7-6 and TRBJ1-1): GAGVSQSPRYKVTKRGQDVALRCDPISGHVSLYWYRQALGQGPEFLTYFNYEAQQDKSGLPNDRFSAERPEGSISTLTIQRTEQRDSAMYRCASSSGGYTEAFFGQGTRLTVV.

The CDR3 DNA follows: TGTGCCAGCAGCGTAGAGGGGACAGGGAACACTGAAGCTTTCTTT. Its translation is CASSVEGTGNTEAFF. The chain carries TRBV9 and TRBJ1-1; 8 bases fit TRBD1. This CDR3 contains 15 residues. Looked up from germline, CDR1 is SGDLS and CDR2 is YYNGEE. The junction had 2 bases not matched to a gene; V was cut back by 0 bases and J by 1 base.

The chain is built from TRBV6-5 and TRBJ1-1; D ambiguous. Germline V gene data show CDR1 as MNHEY and CDR2 as SVGAGI. There are 15 residues in the CDR3. Deletions cut 0 bases from V and 0 bases from J, with 8 bases between. In nucleotides, the CDR3 is TGTGCCAGCAGTTACTCCAAGGGATTGAACACTGAAGCTTTCTTT. Encoded protein: CASSYSKGLNTEAFF.

The chain couples TRBV19 to TRBJ1-2; D possibly corresponds to TRBD1 (6 bases). Per germline, CDR1 LNHDA and CDR2 SQIVND (reference sequence). The V end lost 7 bases, the J end lost 6 bases, and 15 bases lay between the germline ends. The CDR3 is 13 residues long. In nucleotides, the CDR3 is TGTGCCAGTACCCCTGGTACAGGGCATGGCTACACCTTC. Translation gives CASTPGTGHGYTF.

The chain has TRBV6-6 and TRBJ2-7, with D unclear. Germline assignment: CDR1 MNHNY and CDR2 SVGAGI (reference sequence). The CDR3 sequence is 10 residues long. V was clipped by 8 bases and J by 6 bases, with 8 bases between them. This CDR3 is CASYKGEQYF. The CDR3 DNA reads as TGTGCCAGCTATAAGGGCGAGCAGTACTTC.

This clone has just a few counts. The chain is built from TRBV30 and TRBJ1-2; no definite D call. The V gene lost 5 bases and the J gene lost 4 bases, with 8 bases spanning the gap. The CDR3 sequence is 11 residues long. Germline-derived CDR1 and CDR2 are GTSNPN and SVGIG (reference sequence). For the CDR3, the DNA is TGTGCCTGGGGCCAGAGCTATGGCTACACCTTC. Protein product: CAWGQSYGYTF.

The rearrangement uses TRBV4-3 and TRBJ1-2; no definite D call. The germline CDR1 and CDR2 sequences are LGHNA and YSLEER. V lost 0 bases to trimming and J lost 4 bases, with 9 bases between them. The CDR3 covers 14 residues. The CDR3 region has the DNA TGCGCCAGCAGCCAAGATACAGCGGGCTATGGCTACACCTTC. Translating gives CASSQDTAGYGYTF.

This clone was detected once. The CDR3 DNA sequence: TGCAGCGTTGTAAGTTCCGGGATAATGTCCTACGAGCAGTACTTC. It translates to CSVVSSGIMSYEQYF. The chain recombines TRBV29-1 with TRBJ2-5, with D maybe TRBD2 (5 bases). Gene TRBJ2-7 matches the end of the DNA better, so the J call may be wrong. Germline values: CDR1 SQVTM, CDR2 ANQGSEA. This CDR3 is built from 15 residues.

This chain joins TRBV11-2 and TRBJ2-1; weak D call: TRBD2 (6 bases). V lost 5 bases, J lost 0 bases, and 14 bases lay in between. The CDR3 sequence is 16 residues long. CDR1 and CDR2 (germline): SGHAT, FQNNGV. CDR3 loop: CASSIIAETSYNEQFF. CDR3 in DNA: TGTGCCAGCAGCATAATAGCGGAGACCTCCTACAATGAGCAGTTCTTC.